The following is a T cell receptor (beta chain) sequence with its context. Its antigen is not identified. Samples derive from patients with active juvenile idiopathic arthritis. CDR1 and CDR2 (germline): KGHSH, LQKENI. V lost 1 base to trimming and J lost 1 base; unmatched junction nucleotides: 7. This CDR3 is 16 amino acids long. The data are from a study of circulating and synovial CD4+ cells in juvenile arthritis. Regarding the study as a whole: These blood cells shared more CDR3 sequences with synovium than bulk blood. Diversity here was lower than in bulk blood CD4 cells. Circulating pathogenic-like and bulk T cells looked alike by Vbeta family usage.

TCRdb's copy holds only in-frame clones and misses some; the assay was immunoSEQ multiplex PCR. The sample lists under 40,000 clones, roughly 96% occurring once. This TCR derives from a human donor with juvenile idiopathic arthritis. The source material was CD4+ T cells from blood. The chain joins TRBV18 to TRBJ2-7, with 7 bases matching TRBD1. The CDR3 here is CASSPLQGSVSYEQYF. The CDR3 nucleotides read TGTGCCAGCTCACCACTACAGGGGTCGGTATCCTACGAGCAGTACTTC.